The 4 T cell receptor beta chains presented below share a single source sample, sequenced in a study of cytomegalovirus exposure and HLA in healthy donors. Assay used: immunoSEQ multiplex PCR; TCRdb lists only in-frame clones, some missing. Of more than 200,000 clones listed, around 90% are singletons. Sequenced material: PBMCs. The receptors shown here come from a woman aged 25 to 45 in good health and CMV-seronegative.

CDR3 residues: CASSQETAGEWVNYNEQFF. CDR3 in DNA: TGCGCCAGCAGCCAAGAAACGGCGGGAGAGTGGGTAAACTACAATGAGCAGTTCTTC. The rearrangement links TRBV4-1 to TRBJ2-1, with TRBD2 matching over 7 bases. The CDR3 sequence is 19 residues long. Germline-derived CDR1 and CDR2 are MGHRA and YSYEKL. Trimming cost V 0 bases and J 3 bases; bases outside gene matches: 14.

The table lists this clone with a few counts. V and J are TRBV7-9 and TRBJ1-5, with 8 bases identical to TRBD1. This CDR3 is built from 15 residues. Germline-derived CDR1 and CDR2 are SEHNR and FQNEAQ (reference sequence). V lost 5 bases and J lost 1; bases outside the gene matches: 4. CDR3 protein: CASSPQGASNQPQHF. The CDR3 DNA sequence: TGTGCCAGCAGCCCGCAGGGGGCGAGCAATCAGCCCCAGCATTTT.

The chain is built from TRBV7-2 and TRBJ2-1, with no clear D. The V end was cut by 4 bases, the J end by 2 bases, with 12 bases between. Germline values: CDR1 SGHTA, CDR2 FQGNSA. The CDR3 consists of 15 residues. The CDR3 DNA sequence: TGTGCCAGCAGCTCGTCCGGCGGAGCCTACAATGAGCAGTTCTTC. Residues: CASSSSGGAYNEQFF.

The V call is TRBV27, the J call TRBJ1-1, with TRBD1 matching over 7 bases. Germline V lookup: CDR1 MNHEY, CDR2 SMNVEV (reference sequence). This CDR3 region has 13 residues. The junction had 5 bases not matched to a gene; V was cut back by 3 bases and J by 7 bases. CDR3: CASSFRQGGEAFF. DNA for the CDR3: TGTGCCAGCAGTTTCCGACAGGGTGGTGAAGCTTTCTTT.